The present entry profiles one T cell receptor beta chain with its context. Antigen unknown. Unexposed donor CD4+ T cells date from 2011-2018, before the COVID-19 pandemic. After more than eight days of culture, CD4+ T cells were isolated. Unexposed-donor CD4+ T cells were probed with SARS-CoV-2 S/N and four cold-coronavirus spikes, cells permitting. This CDR3 spans 15 amino acids. Germline V gene data show CDR1 as MNHEY and CDR2 as SMNVEV (reference sequence). Trimming took 7 bases from V and 8 from J; bases not matched to a gene: 13. This specimen belongs to a study of CD4 T cells in relation to SARS-CoV-2 and coronaviruses. Overall study context: TCR beta CDR3s were sequenced after 10-day antigen culture of PBMCs. Study-level points and caveats: Around 62% of donors had memory CD4+ clonotypes crossrecognizing SARS-CoV-2 and common cold coronavirus spike. SARS-CoV-2-driven expansion was significantly weaker in crossreactive than monoreactive clones.

TCRdb's copy holds only in-frame clones and misses some; the assay was immunoSEQ multiplex PCR. The sample includes over 10,000 clones, almost 80% of them seen just once. This clonotype was sampled from a human donor in good health. Sequenced sample: CD4+ T cells from PBMCs, cultured in vitro. J is TRBJ2-1 and V is TRBV27; 8 bases map to TRBD2. This chain's CDR3 is CASKLGAGARDEQFF. The DNA for the CDR3 is TGTGCCAGCAAGCTAGGAGCGGGGGCTCGGGATGAGCAGTTCTTC.